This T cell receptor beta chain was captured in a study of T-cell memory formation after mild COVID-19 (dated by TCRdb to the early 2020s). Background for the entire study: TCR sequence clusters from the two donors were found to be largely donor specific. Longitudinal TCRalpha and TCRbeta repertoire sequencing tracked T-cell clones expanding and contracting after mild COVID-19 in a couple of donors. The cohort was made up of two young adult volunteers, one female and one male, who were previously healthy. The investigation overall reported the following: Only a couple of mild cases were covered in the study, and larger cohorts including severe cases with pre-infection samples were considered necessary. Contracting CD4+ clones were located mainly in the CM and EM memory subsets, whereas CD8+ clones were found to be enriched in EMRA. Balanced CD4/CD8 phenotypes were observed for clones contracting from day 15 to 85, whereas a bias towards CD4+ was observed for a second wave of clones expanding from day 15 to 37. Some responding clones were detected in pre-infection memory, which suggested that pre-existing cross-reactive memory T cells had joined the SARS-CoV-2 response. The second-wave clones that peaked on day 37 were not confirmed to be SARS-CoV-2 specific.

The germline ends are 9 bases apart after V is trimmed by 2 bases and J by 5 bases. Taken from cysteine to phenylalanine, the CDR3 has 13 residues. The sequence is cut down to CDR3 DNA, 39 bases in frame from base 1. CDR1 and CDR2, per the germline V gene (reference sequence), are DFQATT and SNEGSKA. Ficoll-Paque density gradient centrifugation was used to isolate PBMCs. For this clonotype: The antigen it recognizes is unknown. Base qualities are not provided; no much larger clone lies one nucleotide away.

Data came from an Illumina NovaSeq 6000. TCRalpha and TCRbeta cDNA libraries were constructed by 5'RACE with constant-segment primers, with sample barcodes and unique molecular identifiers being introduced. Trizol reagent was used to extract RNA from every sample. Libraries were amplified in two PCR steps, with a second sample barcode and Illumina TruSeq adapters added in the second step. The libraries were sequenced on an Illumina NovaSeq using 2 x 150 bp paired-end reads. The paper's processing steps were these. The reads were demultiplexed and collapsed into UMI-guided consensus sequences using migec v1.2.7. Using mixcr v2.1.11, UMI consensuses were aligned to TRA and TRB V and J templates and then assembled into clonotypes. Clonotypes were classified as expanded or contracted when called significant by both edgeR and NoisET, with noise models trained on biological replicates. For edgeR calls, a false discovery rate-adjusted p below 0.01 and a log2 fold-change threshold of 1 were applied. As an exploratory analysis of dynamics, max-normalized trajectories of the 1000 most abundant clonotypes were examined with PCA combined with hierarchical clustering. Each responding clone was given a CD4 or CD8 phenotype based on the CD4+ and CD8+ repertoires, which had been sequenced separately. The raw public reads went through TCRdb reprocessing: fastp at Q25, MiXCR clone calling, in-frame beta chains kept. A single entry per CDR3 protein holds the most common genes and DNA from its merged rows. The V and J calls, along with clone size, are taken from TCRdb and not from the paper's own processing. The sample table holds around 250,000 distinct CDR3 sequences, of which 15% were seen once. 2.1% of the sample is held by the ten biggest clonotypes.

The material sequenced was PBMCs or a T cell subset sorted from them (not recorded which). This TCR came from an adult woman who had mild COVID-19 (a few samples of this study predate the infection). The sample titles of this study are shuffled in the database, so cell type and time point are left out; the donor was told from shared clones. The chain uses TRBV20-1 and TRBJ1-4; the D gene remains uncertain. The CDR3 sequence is CSARHGLNEKLFF. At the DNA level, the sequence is TGCAGTGCTAGACACGGCTTAAATGAAAAACTGTTTTTT.